These T cell receptor beta chains were read from a single sample in a study of Ad26.COV2.S vaccination and SARS-CoV-2 variants. Generated by immunoSEQ multiplex PCR, the TCRdb table keeps only in-frame clones and is missing some. The table shows approximately 350,000 clones, with about four fifths occurring only once. The sample here was peripheral blood, taken in a trial of Ad26.COV2.S vaccine versus placebo. The source of these receptors is a person aged 18-60 years who received the Ad26.COV2.S COVID-19 vaccine or a placebo. Each CDR3 is given with its conserved first and last residue. Each record gives: V gene, J gene, clone size, CDR3 length, D gene, CDR3 protein, CDR3 DNA. The D gene is left open where the match is weak. Not every row has a clone size; where given, it reads once, few, many or a size class.

TRBV5-6	TRBJ1-2	.	14	.	CASSTADRPYGYTF	TGTGCCAGCAGCACAGCCGACAGACCCTATGGCTACACCTTC
TRBV15	TRBJ1-1	.	14	TRBD1	CATSRDRVNTEAFF	TGTGCCACCAGCAGGGACAGGGTGAACACTGAAGCTTTCTTT
TRBV6-5	TRBJ2-3	once	15	TRBD2	CASSLTSGGRNTQYF	TGTGCCAGCAGTCTGACTAGCGGGGGGAGAAATACGCAGTATTTT
TRBV24-1	TRBJ2-1	.	12	.	CATGQGGNEQFF	TGTGCCACGGGGCAGGGGGGAAATGAGCAGTTCTTC
TRBV12-3/TRBV12-4	TRBJ1-6	.	13	.	CASSLWGGISLHF	TGTGCCAGCAGTTTGTGGGGGGGTATTTCCCTCCACTTT
TRBV7-3	TRBJ2-1	.	15	.	CASSLTPGIPNEQFF	TGTGCCAGCAGCTTAACCCCCGGGATCCCCAATGAGCAGTTCTTC
TRBV4-2	TRBJ2-7	.	16	TRBD1	CASSRFRDRDLYEQYF	TGTGCCAGCAGCCGCTTCCGGGACAGGGACTTATACGAGCAGTACTTC
TRBV7-6	TRBJ2-5	.	13	.	CASSPSGQETQYF	TGTGCCAGCAGCCCCAGCGGCCAAGAGACCCAGTACTTC
TRBV19	TRBJ1-1	once	13	.	CASRRQSNTEAFF	TGTGCCAGTAGAAGACAATCGAACACTGAAGCTTTCTTT
TRBV19	TRBJ1-1	.	14	.	CASSIGLMNTEAFF	TGTGCCAGTAGCATAGGATTAATGAACACTGAAGCTTTCTTT
TRBV11-2	TRBJ1-2	once	16	TRBD1	CASSSLRGTGGYGYTF	TGTGCCAGCAGCTCCCTGAGGGGGACAGGGGGCTATGGCTACACCTTC
TRBV11-3	TRBJ2-1	.	16	.	CASSSFKGSEGNEQFF	TGTGCCAGCAGCTCCTTTAAGGGTTCCGAAGGGAATGAGCAGTTCTTC
TRBV5-1	TRBJ1-5	.	14	.	CASSLEGGYQPQHF	TGCGCCAGCAGCTTGGAGGGAGGATATCAGCCCCAGCATTTT
TRBV18	TRBJ2-3	.	17	TRBD2	CASSRFSGRAATDTQYF	TGTGCCAGCTCACGATTCAGCGGGAGGGCCGCGACAGATACGCAGTATTTT
TRBV3-1/TRBV3-2	TRBJ1-1	.	15	TRBD1	CASSRRQGMNTEAFF	TGTGCCAGCAGCCGCAGACAGGGAATGAACACTGAAGCTTTCTTT
TRBV2	TRBJ1-2	.	13	.	CASSQGPNYGYTF	TGTGCCAGCAGTCAAGGACCAAACTATGGCTACACCTTC
TRBV12-3/TRBV12-4	TRBJ2-1	.	12	.	CASSPQELEQFF	TGTGCCAGCAGTCCCCAGGAACTTGAGCAGTTCTTC
TRBV5-1	TRBJ2-1	.	13	TRBD1	CASKGGEDNEQFF	TGCGCCAGCAAAGGGGGCGAAGACAATGAGCAGTTCTTC
TRBV10-3	TRBJ1-1	.	14	.	CAISESGREAEAFF	TGTGCCATCAGTGAGTCGGGCAGGGAGGCTGAAGCTTTCTTT
TRBV27	TRBJ1-2	once	15	.	CASSYTGSEGYGYTF	TGTGCCAGCAGTTATACAGGGTCGGAGGGCTATGGCTACACCTTC